This is a list of T cell receptor beta chains from one sample in a study of regulatory T cells in long-lasting Graves disease. MiXCR, run by TCRdb on the multiplex PCR reads, gives a single entry per CDR3 protein. Of approximately 350,000 distinct CDR3 sequences in the sample, roughly 20% were seen once. Sequencing used peripheral blood mononuclear cells (PBMCs), obtained when the disease was refractory, from a patient treated with antithyroid drugs. The receptors stem from a woman aged 35 to 49 with Graves disease. Each CDR3 is given with its conserved first and last residue. D genes are given only for firm matches. The listing skips clone size in some rows; elsewhere it reads once, few, many or a size class.

d_gene | j_gene | v_gene | abundance | CDR3nt | CDR3aa
NA | TRBJ1-6 | TRBV12-3/TRBV12-4 | NA | TGTGCCAGCAACCTTGGGGTTAGGGGTAGGGGAAATTCACCCCTCCACTTT | CASNLGVRGRGNSPLHF
NA | TRBJ1-4 | TRBV7-2 | few | TGTGCCAGCAGCTTAAGGGCAGCCGCAACTAATGAAAAACTGTTTTTT | CASSLRAAATNEKLFF
NA | TRBJ1-6 | TRBV9 | NA | TGTGCCAGCAGCGTAGGTGGCAGCTATTCACCCCCCCACTTT | CASSVGGSYSPPHF
TRBD1 | TRBJ1-5 | TRBV6-1 | NA | TGTGCCAGCAGCCCCGAGGGGGCGCGGCGGAATCAGCCCCAGCATTTT | CASSPEGARRNQPQHF
NA | TRBJ1-5 | TRBV6-4 | NA | TGTGCCAGCAGTGACTCCGACAGCAATCAGCCCCAGCATTTT | CASSDSDSNQPQHF
NA | TRBJ1-1 | TRBV7-9 | few | TGTGCCAGCAGTTCCGGGTCCCGGAACACTGAAGCTTTCTTT | CASSSGSRNTEAFF
NA | TRBJ1-6 | TRBV6-1 | few | TGTGCCAGCAGTGAGACGGGGGGGAATTCACCCCTCCACTTT | CASSETGGNSPLHF
TRBD1 | TRBJ1-6 | TRBV5-1 | once | TGCGCCAGCAGCTTGAGTTTCGGGCAGGGGGCAAGGAATTCACCCCTCCACTTT | CASSLSFGQGARNSPLHF
NA | TRBJ1-2 | TRBV20-1 | few | TGCAGTGCTAACCCGGGACATACTAACTATGGCTACACCTTC | CSANPGHTNYGYTF
TRBD1 | TRBJ2-7 | TRBV20-1 | NA | TGCAGTGTGGGTCAGGGGGATTGGGAGCAGTACTTC | CSVGQGDWEQYF
TRBD1 | TRBJ1-1 | TRBV5-1 | few | TGCGCCAGCAGCTCGGACAGGCGGGTCACTGAAGCTTTCTTT | CASSSDRRVTEAFF
NA | TRBJ2-7 | TRBV2 | few | TGTGCCAGCAGCCTTATCCGGTCGCCCCACGAGCAGTACTTC | CASSLIRSPHEQYF
TRBD1 | TRBJ2-7 | TRBV5-1 | NA | TGCGCCAGCAGCGTGGGATGGGGACAGGGGGACGAGCAGTACTTC | CASSVGWGQGDEQYF
NA | TRBJ2-5 | TRBV3-1 | many | TGTGCCAGCAGCCAAGATGAGGGCCCTGAAGAGACCCAGTACTTC | CASSQDEGPEETQYF
NA | TRBJ1-4 | TRBV3-1 | many | TGTGCCAGCAGCCAAGCGGGACAACATAATGAAAAACTGTTTTTT | CASSQAGQHNEKLFF
TRBD1 | TRBJ2-2 | TRBV13 | NA | TGTGCCAGCAGCCCGGGACAGGGGTGGACCGGGGAGCTGTTTTTT | CASSPGQGWTGELFF
NA | TRBJ2-3 | TRBV7-9 | few | TGTGCCAGCGGCGGGACTTCTAGCACAGATACGCAGTATTTT | CASGGTSSTDTQYF
NA | TRBJ1-2 | TRBV10-3 | NA | TGTGCCATCAACGACCTGGAAGGGCGAGACTATGGCTACACCTTC | CAINDLEGRDYGYTF
NA | TRBJ2-7 | TRBV7-9 | few | TGTGCCAGCAGTTATGGACCGGTTCAATACTTC | CASSYGPVQYF
TRBD2 | TRBJ2-5 | TRBV7-6 | NA | TGTGCCAGCAGCTCTAGGGCGGCTAGCGGGAGTGGAGAGACCCAGTACTTC | CASSSRAASGSGETQYF
TRBD1 | TRBJ1-4 | TRBV15 | few | TGTGCCACCAGCCTACAGGGGGTCTTCGAAAAACTGTTTTTT | CATSLQGVFEKLFF
TRBD1 | TRBJ1-6 | TRBV4-1 | NA | TGCGCCAGCAGCCAAGATCCGACAGGGTTTAATTCACCCCTCCACTTT | CASSQDPTGFNSPLHF
NA | TRBJ1-5 | TRBV20-1 | few | TGCAGTGCTAGGGAAGGACAGATCAATCAGCCCCAGCATTTT | CSAREGQINQPQHF
TRBD1 | TRBJ2-7 | TRBV28 | many | TGTGCCAGCAGTTTCTTCCCGTACGGACAGGGGTTCTACGAGCAGTACTTC | CASSFFPYGQGFYEQYF
TRBD1 | TRBJ2-7 | TRBV7-9 | NA | TGTGCCAGCAGGTCCACGGGACAGGGAAACGAGCAGTACTTC | CASRSTGQGNEQYF
NA | TRBJ1-5 | TRBV28 | many | TGTGCCAGCAGCCGCACAGTAAGCAATCAGCCCCAGCATTTT | CASSRTVSNQPQHF
NA | TRBJ1-3 | TRBV7-9 | NA | TGTGCCAGCAGCTCCAGGGGTCAACTTGGAAACACCATATATTTT | CASSSRGQLGNTIYF
TRBD2 | TRBJ2-3 | TRBV12-3/TRBV12-4 | few | TGTGCCAGCAGTTCCGTCCCGGGAGGATCAGATACGCAGTATTTT | CASSSVPGGSDTQYF
NA | TRBJ2-7 | TRBV19 | NA | TGTGCCAGTAGTATAGGGTCACAAGCCTACGAGCAGTACTTC | CASSIGSQAYEQYF
NA | TRBJ2-7 | TRBV5-1 | NA | TGCGCCAGCAGCTTGGAGGGACACACCTACGAGCAGTGCTTC | CASSLEGHTYEQCF
TRBD1 | TRBJ1-5 | TRBV30 | few | TGTGCCTGGGCCGGGACAGGGGCTCAGCCCCAGCATTTT | CAWAGTGAQPQHF
TRBD2 | TRBJ2-5 | TRBV15 | NA | TGTGCCACCAGCACTAGCGGGAGGGCCCAAGAGACCCAGTACTTC | CATSTSGRAQETQYF
NA | TRBJ1-6 | TRBV28 | many | TGTGCCAGCAGTTTTTGGGCCGGTAATTCACCCCTCCACTTT | CASSFWAGNSPLHF
NA | TRBJ2-7 | TRBV28 | many | TGTGCCAGCAGAGTCTTAAGGACTCTAAGGATGGTAGGCTCCTACGAGCAGTACTTC | CASRVLRTLRMVGSYEQYF
TRBD1 | TRBJ2-5 | TRBV4-1 | few | TGCGCCAGCAGCAAGGACAGGGGTGGTTTGGAAGAGACCCAGTACTTC | CASSKDRGGLEETQYF
TRBD1 | TRBJ2-7 | TRBV6-1 | few | TGTGCCAGCAGTGAAGCACCCCCCGGACAGGTCTCTTACGAGCAGTACTTC | CASSEAPPGQVSYEQYF
NA | TRBJ2-7 | TRBV12-3/TRBV12-4 | many | TGTGCCAGCAGTTCCTACCCTACGAAGCAGTACTTC | CASSSYPTKQYF
TRBD2 | TRBJ2-5 | TRBV5-5 | few | TGTGCCAGCAGCTTGGACGGTATTAGCGGGACCCAAGAGACCCAGTACTTC | CASSLDGISGTQETQYF
TRBD2 | TRBJ2-2 | TRBV7-9 | NA | TGTGCCAGCAGCTCAAGTGCTAGCGGGAGCCACACCGGGGAGCTGTTTTTT | CASSSSASGSHTGELFF
NA | TRBJ2-7 | TRBV29-1 | many | TGCAGCGTTGAAGATCAGGAAGCGGGTCCCTACGAGCAGTACTTC | CSVEDQEAGPYEQYF
NA | TRBJ1-5 | TRBV2 | many | TGTGCCAGCAGTGTCGGTAATCAGCCCCAGCATTTT | CASSVGNQPQHF
NA | TRBJ2-1 | TRBV14 | NA | TGTGCCAGCAGCCCGAGGGGACACAATGAGCAGTTCTTC | CASSPRGHNEQFF
NA | TRBJ2-7 | TRBV6-1 | many | TGTGCCAGCAGTGAAGGGTACGGGCTCTCCTACGAGCAGTACTTC | CASSEGYGLSYEQYF
TRBD1 | TRBJ1-1 | TRBV6-1 | many | TGTGCCAGCAGTAGGACAGGGGACTCCACTGAAGCTTTCTTT | CASSRTGDSTEAFF
NA | TRBJ1-1 | TRBV7-8 | few | TGTGCCAGCAGCTTAGCCCGCCACACTGAAGCTTTCTTT | CASSLARHTEAFF
NA | TRBJ2-7 | TRBV10-3 | few | TGTGCCATCAGTGTAGAAGCGTACCTCGGCTACGAGCAGTACTTC | CAISVEAYLGYEQYF
NA | TRBJ2-7 | TRBV2 | many | TGTGCCAGCAGTACGGGTGGTCTCCAGCAGTACTTC | CASSTGGLQQYF
NA | TRBJ1-6 | TRBV28 | few | TGTGCCAGCACGACGGGGGGGGGGATCAATTCACCCCTCCACTTT | CASTTGGGINSPLHF
NA | TRBJ1-3 | TRBV11-2 | few | TGTGCCAGCAGCCCACTTGGACCGTTCTCTGGAAACACCATATATTTT | CASSPLGPFSGNTIYF
NA | TRBJ2-7 | TRBV7-8 | many | TGTGCCAGCAGCTTAGAAGCGGGCTGGGGCTACGAGCAGTACTTC | CASSLEAGWGYEQYF
NA | TRBJ1-2 | TRBV20-1 | many | TGCAGTGCTATGGGAAATTATGGCTACACCTTC | CSAMGNYGYTF
NA | TRBJ1-5 | TRBV28 | many | TGTGCCAGCAGTTTAGGGGGGGCGTACAATCAGCCCCAGCATTTT | CASSLGGAYNQPQHF
NA | TRBJ2-2 | TRBV4-1 | once | TGCGCCAGCAGCCAATTTTCGAGAGGGAGGAACACCGGGGAGCTGTTTTTT | CASSQFSRGRNTGELFF
NA | TRBJ1-1 | TRBV3-1 | NA | TGTGCCAGCAGCCAGCAGGGGAACAACACTGAAGCTTTCTTT | CASSQQGNNTEAFF
TRBD2 | TRBJ2-5 | TRBV3-1 | NA | TGTGCCAGCAGCCGCAACTTAGCGGGAGGGCGGGGGGAGACCCAGTACTTC | CASSRNLAGGRGETQYF
TRBD1 | TRBJ2-6 | TRBV10-2 | many | TGCGCCAGCAGTAGGGGACAGGGTCTAACCTCTGGGGCCAACGTCCTGACTTTC | CASSRGQGLTSGANVLTF
NA | TRBJ1-1 | TRBV9 | few | TGTGCCAGCAGCCTAGTGGTGCAGGGCACCCCTGAAGCTTTCTTT | CASSLVVQGTPEAFF
TRBD1 | TRBJ1-4 | TRBV28 | many | TGTGCCAGCAGAAAACCGGGACAGGGGAATAATGAAAAACTGTTTTTT | CASRKPGQGNNEKLFF
NA | TRBJ2-7 | TRBV5-1 | once | TGCGCCAGCAGCTCCTCGGCAGCTCGAGGGTACGAGCAGTACTTC | CASSSSAARGYEQYF
NA | TRBJ2-6 | TRBV11-2 | many | TGTGCCAGCAGCTTTACGGCTGGGGCCAACGTCCTGACTTTC | CASSFTAGANVLTF